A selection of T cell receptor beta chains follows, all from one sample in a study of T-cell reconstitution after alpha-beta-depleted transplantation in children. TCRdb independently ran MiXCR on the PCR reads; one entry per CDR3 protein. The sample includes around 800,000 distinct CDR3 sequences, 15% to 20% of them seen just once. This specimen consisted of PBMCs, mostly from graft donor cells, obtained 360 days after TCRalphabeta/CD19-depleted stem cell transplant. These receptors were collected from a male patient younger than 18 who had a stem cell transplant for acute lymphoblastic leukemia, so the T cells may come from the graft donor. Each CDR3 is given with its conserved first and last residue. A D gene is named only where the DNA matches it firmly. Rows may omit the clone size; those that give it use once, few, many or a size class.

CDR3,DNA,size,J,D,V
CSARDVVGGAGANVLTF,TGCAGTGCTAGAGATGTGGTGGGAGGGGCTGGGGCCAACGTCCTGACTTTC,NA,TRBJ2-6,TRBD2,TRBV20-1
CASSLGTVGWNQPQHF,TGTGCCAGCAGCCTGGGGACAGTAGGGTGGAATCAGCCCCAGCATTTT,NA,TRBJ1-5,TRBD1,TRBV5-5
CASSIGQVRGYTF,TGCGCCAGCAGCATAGGACAGGTCCGTGGCTACACCTTC,few,TRBJ1-2,TRBD1,TRBV5-1
CSAGGTGNMETQYF,TGCAGCGCGGGCGGGACAGGGAACATGGAGACCCAGTACTTC,few,TRBJ2-5,TRBD1,TRBV29-1
CSASSSPTYEQYF,TGCAGTGCTAGTTCCAGCCCAACCTACGAGCAGTACTTC,once,TRBJ2-7,NA,TRBV20-1
CASSVRLAGGEQYF,TGTGCCAGCAGCGTAAGGCTAGCGGGAGGCGAGCAGTACTTC,once,TRBJ2-7,TRBD2,TRBV9
CSAIGVGQAYEQYF,TGCAGTGCCATTGGGGTAGGACAGGCCTACGAGCAGTACTTC,NA,TRBJ2-7,TRBD1,TRBV20-1
CASSLLGGARESYEQYF,TGTGCCAGCAGTTTATTAGGGGGGGCCAGGGAATCCTACGAGCAGTACTTC,NA,TRBJ2-7,NA,TRBV12-3/TRBV12-4
CASSPTPGQPYNEQFF,TGTGCCAGCAGCCCGACCCCGGGACAGCCTTACAATGAGCAGTTCTTC,few,TRBJ2-1,TRBD1,TRBV13
CASSQGTDLGNEQYF,TGCGCCAGCAGCCAGGGGACTGACCTCGGGAACGAGCAGTACTTC,NA,TRBJ2-7,NA,TRBV5-1
CASWDYIYNEQFF,TGTGCCAGCTGGGACTACATCTACAATGAGCAGTTCTTC,NA,TRBJ2-1,TRBD2,TRBV27
CASSPRSSGRLRTQYF,TGTGCCAGCAGCCCTAGATCTAGCGGGAGGTTGAGGACCCAGTACTTC,many,TRBJ2-5,TRBD2,TRBV6-1
CASSRTSGNTIYF,TGTGCCAGCAGTCGGACCTCTGGAAACACCATATATTTT,few,TRBJ1-3,NA,TRBV3-1
CASSPDSPGETQYF,TGTGCCAGCTCACCTGACAGTCCAGGAGAGACCCAGTACTTC,NA,TRBJ2-5,NA,TRBV18
CASSYRDIGWSSPLHF,TGTGCCAGCAGCTACCGGGACATAGGTTGGAGTTCACCCCTCCACTTT,NA,TRBJ1-6,NA,TRBV7-8
CASSPLTGREQFF,TGTGCCAGCTCGCCATTGACCGGGCGTGAGCAGTTCTTC,NA,TRBJ2-1,NA,TRBV18
CASSQGVVAGNQPQHF,TGCGCCAGCAGCCAAGGAGTGGTCGCCGGTAATCAGCCCCAGCATTTT,NA,TRBJ1-5,NA,TRBV4-1
CSAEGVVYGYTF,TGCAGCGCCGAAGGGGTTGTCTATGGCTACACCTTC,NA,TRBJ1-2,NA,TRBV29-1
CASSGWTGTDLGYGYTF,TGTGCCAGCAGCGGCTGGACAGGGACGGACCTAGGCTATGGCTACACCTTC,few,TRBJ1-2,TRBD1,TRBV9
CASSSGTSGSNRNEQFF,TGTGCCAGCAGTTCCGGGACTAGCGGGAGTAACCGCAATGAGCAGTTCTTC,NA,TRBJ2-1,TRBD2,TRBV12-3/TRBV12-4
CASSLQWTDEAFF,TGTGCCAGCAGCTTACAGTGGACCGATGAAGCTTTCTTT,NA,TRBJ1-1,NA,TRBV7-3
CSARATGGLAGGVNEQFF,TGCAGTGCTAGAGCCACAGGGGGGCTAGCGGGAGGGGTGAATGAGCAGTTCTTC,many,TRBJ2-1,TRBD2,TRBV20-1
CSVADRAATEAFF,TGCAGCGTCGCCGACAGGGCGGCCACTGAAGCTTTCTTT,NA,TRBJ1-1,TRBD1,TRBV29-1
CASHNRDGFYNEQFF,TGTGCCAGTCACAACCGGGACGGGTTTTACAATGAGCAGTTCTTC,NA,TRBJ2-1,NA,TRBV7-9
CASSLVSGRMEQYF,TGCGCCAGCAGCTTGGTGTCCGGGCGTATGGAGCAGTACTTC,NA,TRBJ2-7,NA,TRBV5-1
CASSFTSGSSYNEQFF,TGCGCCAGCAGCTTTACTAGCGGGAGCTCCTACAATGAGCAGTTCTTC,many,TRBJ2-1,TRBD2,TRBV5-1
CASSVTAGGTTGELFF,TGTGCCAGCAGCGTAACAGCGGGAGGAACTACCGGGGAGCTGTTTTTT,few,TRBJ2-2,TRBD2,TRBV9
CSARSLPGRSIQPYEQYF,TGCAGTGCTAGATCGTTACCGGGCCGTTCCATCCAGCCCTACGAGCAGTACTTC,many,TRBJ2-7,NA,TRBV20-1
CASSLTTGTYYEQYF,TGTGCCAGCAGCTTAACCACAGGGACCTACTACGAGCAGTACTTC,NA,TRBJ2-7,NA,TRBV7-6
CASSQGLAGRGEQYF,TGCGCCAGCAGCCAAGGACTAGCGGGTCGCGGGGAGCAGTACTTC,few,TRBJ2-7,TRBD2,TRBV4-1
CASSPWTGPTYEQYF,TGTGCCAGCAGCCCTTGGACAGGGCCAACCTACGAGCAGTACTTC,NA,TRBJ2-7,TRBD1,TRBV5-5
CAISDDGGRSGEAFF,TGTGCCATCAGTGATGATGGGGGAAGGTCAGGTGAAGCTTTCTTT,NA,TRBJ1-1,NA,TRBV10-3
CSVVLDTQYF,TGCAGCGTTGTTCTAGATACGCAGTATTTT,NA,TRBJ2-3,NA,TRBV29-1
CASSLDQGQNTEAFF,TGTGCCAGCAGCTTAGATCAGGGTCAGAACACTGAAGCTTTCTTT,NA,TRBJ1-1,NA,TRBV7-9